These T cell receptor beta chains were read from a single sample in a study of T cell changes during pregnancy in multiple sclerosis. Profiling relied on immunoSEQ multiplex PCR, and the TCRdb table lists in-frame clones only, not all of them. Among more than 55,000 clones, 90% to 95% were seen once, and the ten largest hold 1.5% to 2%. This specimen was peripheral blood, taken in the first trimester of pregnancy. Receptors originate from a female donor in good health, enrolled as a control in a pregnancy study. Both conserved end residues are part of each CDR3. Fields, in order: V gene, clone size, J gene, D gene, CDR3 DNA, CDR3 protein. D genes are given only for firm matches. Expanded clones get a size class; other rows say once, few or many, or leave the size out.

V gene: TRBV28
clone size: NA
J gene: TRBJ2-7
D gene: TRBD2
CDR3 DNA: TGTGCCAGCAGTTTGCCGTCCCACGGGACTAGCGGGAGGTATGGGTACGAGCAGTACTTC
CDR3 protein: CASSLPSHGTSGRYGYEQYF

V gene: TRBV5-1
clone size: NA
J gene: TRBJ2-2
D gene: TRBD2
CDR3 DNA: TGCGCCAGCAGCTCCACCGGGACTACCACCGGGGAGCTGTTTTTT
CDR3 protein: CASSSTGTTTGELFF

V gene: TRBV2
clone size: NA
J gene: TRBJ2-7
D gene: TRBD2
CDR3 DNA: TGTGCCAGCAGTGATCAACCACTAGCGGGCCGCCAGTACTTC
CDR3 protein: CASSDQPLAGRQYF

V gene: TRBV30
clone size: NA
J gene: TRBJ2-3
D gene: TRBD2
CDR3 DNA: TGTGCCTGGAGATTTGCGGGAGGCACAGATACGCAGTATTTT
CDR3 protein: CAWRFAGGTDTQYF

V gene: TRBV6-1
clone size: NA
J gene: TRBJ2-7
D gene: TRBD1
CDR3 DNA: TGTGCCAGCAGTGAAGCGCTGGGGCAGGGGGTCTACGAGCAGTACTTC
CDR3 protein: CASSEALGQGVYEQYF

V gene: TRBV28
clone size: NA
J gene: TRBJ2-2
D gene: TRBD1
CDR3 DNA: TGTGGGGTGGGGTATAGGACAGGGGGCACCGGGGAGCTGTTTTTT
CDR3 protein: CGVGYRTGGTGELFF

V gene: TRBV7-9
clone size: NA
J gene: TRBJ2-7
D gene: NA
CDR3 DNA: TGTGCCAGCAGCCGGCTTTTTGAGCGGCCATTTTCCTACGAGCAGTACTTC
CDR3 protein: CASSRLFERPFSYEQYF

V gene: TRBV29-1
clone size: NA
J gene: TRBJ2-3
D gene: TRBD2
CDR3 DNA: TGCAGCGTTGATGGGATTGCTAGCGGGAGGGGGAATACGCAGTATTTT
CDR3 protein: CSVDGIASGRGNTQYF

V gene: TRBV5-4
clone size: once
J gene: TRBJ2-1
D gene: TRBD2
CDR3 DNA: TGTGCCAGCAGCTTGACTAGCGACAATGAGCAGTTCTTC
CDR3 protein: CASSLTSDNEQFF

V gene: TRBV6-5
clone size: NA
J gene: TRBJ2-7
D gene: TRBD1
CDR3 DNA: TGTGCCAGCAGTTACTCAATTACAGGGGCCTACGAGCAGTACTTC
CDR3 protein: CASSYSITGAYEQYF

V gene: TRBV27
clone size: NA
J gene: TRBJ1-1
D gene: NA
CDR3 DNA: TGTGCCAGCGGTTACAGGGTTAACACTGAAGCTTTCTTT
CDR3 protein: CASGYRVNTEAFF

V gene: TRBV7-9
clone size: few
J gene: TRBJ1-2
D gene: NA
CDR3 DNA: TGTGCCAGCAGCTTAGCGTCAGGGAACTATGGCTACACCTTC
CDR3 protein: CASSLASGNYGYTF

V gene: TRBV7-2
clone size: NA
J gene: TRBJ2-5
D gene: TRBD1
CDR3 DNA: TGTGCCAGCAGCTCCAGGACAGGGCTCCAAGAGACCCAGTACTTC
CDR3 protein: CASSSRTGLQETQYF

V gene: TRBV19
clone size: NA
J gene: TRBJ2-5
D gene: TRBD1
CDR3 DNA: TGTGCCAGTAACGTTTGGGGGACAGGGGACCAAGAGACCCAGTACTTC
CDR3 protein: CASNVWGTGDQETQYF

V gene: TRBV5-5
clone size: NA
J gene: TRBJ1-5
D gene: NA
CDR3 DNA: TGTGCCAGCAGCCCGACGGGGGGGGAGGGTAATCAGCCCCAGCATTTT
CDR3 protein: CASSPTGGEGNQPQHF

V gene: TRBV5-4
clone size: NA
J gene: TRBJ2-1
D gene: NA
CDR3 DNA: TGTGCCAGCAGCTTCCGGGACTTTGCCTACAATGAGCAGTTCTTC
CDR3 protein: CASSFRDFAYNEQFF

V gene: TRBV28
clone size: NA
J gene: TRBJ1-5
D gene: NA
CDR3 DNA: TGTGCCAGCAGAGGCAGGGGTCAGCCCCAGCATTTT
CDR3 protein: CASRGRGQPQHF

V gene: TRBV5-6
clone size: NA
J gene: TRBJ2-5
D gene: TRBD2
CDR3 DNA: TGTGCCAGCGGGGGCGGGGGGGAGACCCAGTACTTC
CDR3 protein: CASGGGGETQYF

V gene: TRBV5-1
clone size: NA
J gene: TRBJ2-1
D gene: TRBD2
CDR3 DNA: TGCGCCAGCAGCTCTAGCGGAGCCTACAATGAGCAGTTCTTC
CDR3 protein: CASSSSGAYNEQFF

V gene: TRBV19
clone size: NA
J gene: TRBJ2-7
D gene: TRBD1
CDR3 DNA: TGTGCCAGTAGCGGTCCGCGGCAGGGGGCCTCCGAGCAGTACTTC
CDR3 protein: CASSGPRQGASEQYF

V gene: TRBV27
clone size: NA
J gene: TRBJ2-7
D gene: NA
CDR3 DNA: TGTGCCAGGCCGTTAAGCGAGTGTGACTACGAGCAGTACTTC
CDR3 protein: CARPLSECDYEQYF

V gene: TRBV2
clone size: NA
J gene: TRBJ1-2
D gene: NA
CDR3 DNA: TGTGCCAGCAAGCGGGACATGAACTATGGCTACACCTTC
CDR3 protein: CASKRDMNYGYTF

V gene: TRBV5-1
clone size: NA
J gene: TRBJ2-5
D gene: TRBD1
CDR3 DNA: TGCGCCAGCAGCCTAACGGGGACAGGGCCCCAAGAGACCCAGTACTTC
CDR3 protein: CASSLTGTGPQETQYF

V gene: TRBV30
clone size: once
J gene: TRBJ2-1
D gene: TRBD1
CDR3 DNA: TGTGCCTGGAGTTATAGGGACAGGGGGCATAATGAGCAGTTCTTC
CDR3 protein: CAWSYRDRGHNEQFF